A selection of T cell receptor beta chains follows, all from one sample in a study of post-analysis software for immune sequencing data. One entry per CDR3 protein, called by TCRdb with MiXCR from the PCR reads. Among over 700,000 distinct CDR3 sequences, 30% were seen once, and the ten largest hold roughly 0.54%. What was sequenced was blood. The receptors here all came from a girl aged 10 to 17 with multiple sclerosis. Each CDR3 is given with its conserved first and last residue. The D gene is left open where the match is weak. Clone size is stated in some rows and not others, as once, few, many or a class when expanded.

clone_size	v_call	d_call	j_call	cdr3_nt	cdr3_aa
.	TRBV5-1	.	TRBJ1-6	TGCGCCAGCAGCTTGGAGACGGGGGAATCACCCCTCCACTTT	CASSLETGESPLHF
.	TRBV6-2/TRBV6-3	.	TRBJ2-1	TGTGCCAGCAGTTACGTGGGAGGCCCCTACAATGAGCAGTTCTTC	CASSYVGGPYNEQFF
.	TRBV6-5	TRBD1	TRBJ1-4	TGTGCCAGCAGTTATTTCGACAGGGGTGAAAAACTGTTTTTT	CASSYFDRGEKLFF
.	TRBV6-2/TRBV6-3	TRBD2	TRBJ2-5	TGTGCCAGCAGCCCCAATACCGGGACTAGCGGGAGGGCCCGGCAGTACTTC	CASSPNTGTSGRARQYF
.	TRBV5-1	.	TRBJ1-6	TGCGCCAGCCGGCCGTGGGGGAATGGTAATTCACCCCTCCACTTT	CASRPWGNGNSPLHF
.	TRBV5-1	.	TRBJ1-3	TGCGCCAGCAGCCCGGGGGCGCAGGGAGGTGGAAACACCATATATTTT	CASSPGAQGGGNTIYF
.	TRBV4-2	.	TRBJ1-2	TGTGCCAGCAGCCAAGATGCAAATGTCGACTATGGCTACACCTTC	CASSQDANVDYGYTF
few	TRBV20-1	.	TRBJ1-6	TGCAGTGCTAGGGGGGACTCACCCCTCCACTTT	CSARGDSPLHF
.	TRBV6-5	.	TRBJ2-3	TGTGCCAGCAGTTACTCCAGCCGGGGAACGAAGACGCGTCTGAAGCAGTATTTT	CASSYSSRGTKTRLKQYF
.	TRBV3-1	.	TRBJ2-1	TGTGCCAGCAGCCAATCCAGAGGACTTGCCGTCAATGAGCAGTTCTTC	CASSQSRGLAVNEQFF
.	TRBV20-1	.	TRBJ1-4	TGCAGTGCCCGAGGGCTATTCCCGAGTGAAAAACTGTTTTTT	CSARGLFPSEKLFF
few	TRBV6-5	.	TRBJ2-1	TGTGCCAGCAGGAAGTATCCCAGCTCCTACAATGAGCAGTTCTTC	CASRKYPSSYNEQFF
once	TRBV7-8	.	TRBJ1-3	TGTGCCAGCAGCCCACAGGGAAACACCATATATTTT	CASSPQGNTIYF
.	TRBV20-1	.	TRBJ2-3	TGCAGTGCTAGAGGAGGCGATAGCCCGAGCACAGATACGCAGTATTTT	CSARGGDSPSTDTQYF
.	TRBV12-5	.	TRBJ2-7	TGTGCTAGTGGTTCCAACAATGAGCAGTACTTC	CASGSNNEQYF
few	TRBV28	.	TRBJ1-5	TGTGCCAGTTTTGACCCCCCGGGGCAGCCCCAGCATTTT	CASFDPPGQPQHF
few	TRBV6-5	.	TRBJ2-1	TGTGCCAGCAGTTCGCAAACAGGGAGATCCTCCTACAATGAGCAGTTCTTC	CASSSQTGRSSYNEQFF
.	TRBV20-1	TRBD2	TRBJ2-1	TGCAGTGCTAGGACTAGCGGGGGGGCCGGAGAGCAGTTCTTC	CSARTSGGAGEQFF
.	TRBV2	TRBD2	TRBJ2-3	TGTGCCAGCGGACTAGCCAAGACAGATACGCAGTATTTT	CASGLAKTDTQYF
few	TRBV20-1	TRBD1	TRBJ2-3	TGCAGTGCTCAACAGGGGTCAGATACGCAGTATTTT	CSAQQGSDTQYF